What follows are 3 T cell receptor beta chains derived from one specimen sequenced in a study of beta chain features in type 1 diabetes. Expressed TCRB transcripts were sequenced because the entire RNA isolate underwent reverse transcription. The method was immunoSEQ multiplex PCR; TCRdb's version includes in-frame clones alone and lacks a portion of them. The sample holds about 140,000 clones, 9% to 10% seen once. The source material was central memory CD4+ T cells from blood. The receptors were sampled from a woman aged 40 to 50 in good health.

This clone has a handful of counts. The gene calls are TRBV6-5 and TRBJ2-7, with D possibly matching TRBD1 (5 bases). Germline V lookup: CDR1 MNHEY, CDR2 SVGAGI. With 0 bases removed from V and 6 bases from J, the gap between germline ends came to 9 bases. This CDR3 comprises 13 residues. The CDR3 DNA reads TGTGCCAGCAGTTACTCAGTCAGGGCCGAGCAGTACTTC. As protein: CASSYSVRAEQYF.

The V call is TRBV19, the J call TRBJ1-1; D is undetermined. V lost 5 bases to trimming and J lost 8 bases, with 18 bases between them. Germline assignment: CDR1 LNHDA and CDR2 SQIVND (reference sequence). The CDR3 has 14 amino acids. CDR3 amino acids: CASSPTPRLKEAFF. In DNA, the CDR3 is TGTGCCAGTAGTCCCACTCCTCGACTAAAAGAAGCTTTCTTT.

This clone is categorized as medium-sized. The rearrangement uses TRBV7-2 and TRBJ2-7, with TRBD1 matching over 11 bases. Germline CDR1 is SGHTA and CDR2 is FQGNSA. This CDR3 is 13 amino acids long. V lost 11 bases to trimming and J lost 5 bases; unmatched junction nucleotides: 8. As DNA, the CDR3 is TGTGCCCTCGCGGGGACAGGGGGGAACGAGCAGTACTTC. Translation: CALAGTGGNEQYF.